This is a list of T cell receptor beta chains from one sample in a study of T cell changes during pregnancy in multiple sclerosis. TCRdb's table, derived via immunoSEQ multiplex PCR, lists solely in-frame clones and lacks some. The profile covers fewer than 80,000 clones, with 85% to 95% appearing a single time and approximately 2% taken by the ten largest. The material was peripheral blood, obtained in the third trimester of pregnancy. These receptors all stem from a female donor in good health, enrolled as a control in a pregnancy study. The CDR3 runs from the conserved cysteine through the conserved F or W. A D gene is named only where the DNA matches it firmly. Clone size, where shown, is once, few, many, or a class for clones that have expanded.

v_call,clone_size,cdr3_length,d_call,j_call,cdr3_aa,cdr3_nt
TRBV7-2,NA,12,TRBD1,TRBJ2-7,CASSLQGVEQYF,TGTGCCAGCAGCTTACAGGGGGTAGAGCAGTACTTC
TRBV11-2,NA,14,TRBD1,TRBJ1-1,CASSQRQGLTEAFF,TGTGCCAGCAGCCAACGACAGGGGTTGACTGAAGCTTTCTTT
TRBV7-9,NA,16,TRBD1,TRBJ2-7,CASSLAPGQPRYEQYF,TGTGCCAGCAGCTTAGCCCCGGGACAGCCTCGTTACGAGCAGTACTTC
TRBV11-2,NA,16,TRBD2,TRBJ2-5,CASSLDASGSGETQYF,TGTGCCAGCAGCTTAGATGCTAGCGGGAGCGGAGAGACCCAGTACTTC
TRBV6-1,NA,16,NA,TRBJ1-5,CASSEELAGFQLAQHF,TGTGCCAGCAGTGAAGAATTGGCAGGGTTTCAGCTGGCCCAGCATTTT
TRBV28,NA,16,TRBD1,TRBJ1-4,CASSSLDRGRNEKLFF,TGTGCCAGCAGCTCTTTGGACAGGGGCAGAAATGAAAAACTGTTTTTT
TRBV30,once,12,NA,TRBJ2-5,CAWLRDFGTQYF,TGTGCCTGGCTTCGGGATTTTGGGACCCAGTACTTC
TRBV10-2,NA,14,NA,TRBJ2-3,CASSDGLLTDTQYF,TGCGCCAGCAGCGATGGACTACTCACAGATACGCAGTATTTT
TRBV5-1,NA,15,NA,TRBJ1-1,CASRQGGPGYTEAFF,TGCGCCAGCAGACAAGGAGGTCCGGGGTACACTGAAGCTTTCTTT
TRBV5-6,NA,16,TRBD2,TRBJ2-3,CASSLAGGAGTDTQYF,TGTGCCAGCAGCTTGGCCGGGGGGGCAGGCACAGATACGCAGTATTTT
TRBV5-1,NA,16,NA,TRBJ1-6,CASSLAEGTPMQTLHF,TGCGCCAGCAGCTTGGCCGAGGGGACACCGATGCAAACCCTCCACTTT
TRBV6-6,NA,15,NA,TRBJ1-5,CASSSPSGDNQPQHF,TGTGCCAGCAGCTCTCCCTCCGGGGACAATCAGCCCCAGCATTTT
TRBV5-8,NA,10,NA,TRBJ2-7,CASGDYEQYF,TGTGCCTCGGGGGATTACGAGCAGTACTTC
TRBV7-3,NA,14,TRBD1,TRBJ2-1,CASSRGGPYNEQFF,TGTGCCAGCAGCCGAGGGGGCCCTTACAATGAGCAGTTCTTC
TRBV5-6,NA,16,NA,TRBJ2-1,CASSFRSGHSYNEQFF,TGTGCCAGCAGCTTTAGAAGCGGGCACTCCTACAATGAGCAGTTCTTC
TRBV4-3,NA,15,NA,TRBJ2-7,CASSQDAGASYEQYF,TGCGCCAGCAGCCAAGATGCGGGTGCGTCCTACGAGCAGTACTTC
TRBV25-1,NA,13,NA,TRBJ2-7,CASSEFGESEQYF,TGTGCCAGCAGTGAATTTGGGGAGAGCGAGCAGTACTTC
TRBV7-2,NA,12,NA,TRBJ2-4,CASSSRVNIQYF,TGTGCCAGCAGCTCCAGGGTAAACATTCAGTACTTC
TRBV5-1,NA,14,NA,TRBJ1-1,CASGPYTANTEAFF,TGCGCCAGCGGGCCCTATACCGCGAACACTGAAGCTTTCTTT
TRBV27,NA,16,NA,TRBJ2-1,CASSLLGGTSLNEQFF,TGTGCCAGCAGTTTACTGGGCGGGACGTCATTGAATGAGCAGTTCTTC
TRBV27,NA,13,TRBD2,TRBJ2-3,CASSGTSGFAQYF,TGTGCCAGCAGTGGGACTAGCGGGTTCGCGCAGTATTTT
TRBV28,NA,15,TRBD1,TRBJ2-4,CASNPQGATKNIQYF,TGTGCCAGCAACCCACAGGGGGCAACCAAAAACATTCAGTACTTC
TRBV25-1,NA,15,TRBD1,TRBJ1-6,CASSAATGINSPLHF,TGTGCCAGCAGTGCGGCGACAGGGATAAATTCACCCCTCCACTTT
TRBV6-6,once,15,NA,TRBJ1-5,CASRRVEEGNQPQHF,TGTGCCAGCAGACGGGTGGAGGAGGGGAATCAGCCCCAGCATTTT
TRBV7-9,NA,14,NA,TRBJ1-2,CASSPQGPNYGYTF,TGTGCCAGCAGCCCCCAGGGGCCTAACTATGGCTACACCTTC
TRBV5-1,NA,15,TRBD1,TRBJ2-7,CASSGGQGPTYEQYF,TGCGCCAGCAGCGGCGGACAGGGGCCGACCTACGAGCAGTACTTC
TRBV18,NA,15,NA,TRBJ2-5,CASSPTTGAQETQYF,TGTGCCAGCTCACCAACAACAGGAGCGCAAGAGACCCAGTACTTC
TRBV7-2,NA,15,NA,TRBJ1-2,CASSLAPGAGYGYTF,TGTGCCAGCAGCTTAGCCCCAGGGGCTGGCTATGGCTACACCTTC
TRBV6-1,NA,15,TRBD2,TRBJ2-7,CASKASGGYSYEQYF,TGTGCCAGCAAGGCTAGCGGGGGGTACTCCTACGAGCAGTACTTC
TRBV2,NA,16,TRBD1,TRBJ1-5,CASSFDRDRSNQPQHF,TGTGCCAGCTCATTTGACCGGGACAGGAGCAATCAGCCCCAGCATTTT
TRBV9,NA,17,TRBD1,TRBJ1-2,CASSAGTGRPREYGYTF,TGTGCCAGCAGCGCCGGGACAGGGAGGCCCCGGGAGTATGGCTACACCTTC
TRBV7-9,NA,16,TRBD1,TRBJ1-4,CASSLGTGIEYEKLFF,TGTGCCAGCAGCTTAGGGACAGGGATCGAATATGAAAAACTGTTTTTT
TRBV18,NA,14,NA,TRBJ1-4,CASSQGQNNEKLFF,TGTGCCAGCTCACAGGGACAAAATAATGAAAAACTGTTTTTT
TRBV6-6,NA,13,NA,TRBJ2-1,CASSAGLYNEQFF,TGTGCCAGCAGCGCCGGACTTTACAATGAGCAGTTCTTC
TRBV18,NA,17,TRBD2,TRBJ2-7,CASSPPDLAGGVYEQYF,TGTGCCAGCTCACCACCAGACCTAGCGGGAGGGGTCTACGAGCAGTACTTC
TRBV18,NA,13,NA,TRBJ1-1,CASSPTGYTEAFF,TGTGCCAGCTCACCTACAGGGTACACTGAAGCTTTCTTT
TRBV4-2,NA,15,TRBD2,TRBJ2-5,CASSQARGGQETQYF,TGTGCCAGCAGCCAAGCGCGGGGGGGGCAAGAGACCCAGTACTTC
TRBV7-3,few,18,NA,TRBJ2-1,CASSLTRSTGSSYNEQFF,TGTGCCAGCAGCTTAACCCGCAGTACGGGGAGCTCCTACAATGAGCAGTTCTTC
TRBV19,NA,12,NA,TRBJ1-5,CATRGQNQPQHF,TGTGCCACGCGCGGACAGAATCAGCCCCAGCATTTT
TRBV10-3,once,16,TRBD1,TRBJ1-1,CAISERGPQMNTEAFF,TGTGCCATCAGTGAGAGGGGGCCACAGATGAACACTGAAGCTTTCTTT
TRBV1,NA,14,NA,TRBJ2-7,CTSSQWGGSTFSLF,TGCACCAGCAGCCAATGGGGGGGCAGCACCTTCTCTCTGTTC
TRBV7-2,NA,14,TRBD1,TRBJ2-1,CASSRTGPYNEQFF,TGTGCCAGCAGCCGGACAGGGCCTTACAATGAGCAGTTCTTC
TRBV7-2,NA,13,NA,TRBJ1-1,CASSRNGNTEAFF,TGTGCCAGCAGCCGAAACGGGAACACTGAAGCTTTCTTT
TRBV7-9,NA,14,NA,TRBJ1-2,CASSLAPRFYGYTF,TGTGCCAGCAGCTTAGCGCCCAGGTTCTATGGCTACACCTTC
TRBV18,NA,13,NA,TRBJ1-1,CASSPTENTEAFF,TGTGCCAGCTCACCCACTGAAAACACTGAAGCTTTCTTT
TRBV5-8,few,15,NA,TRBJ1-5,CASSLPNRPNQPQHF,TGTGCCAGCAGCCTGCCAAACAGGCCTAATCAGCCCCAGCATTTT
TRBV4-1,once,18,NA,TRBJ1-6,CASSSPPGSGLTFSPLHF,TGCGCCAGCAGCTCCCCCCCTGGGAGTGGGCTTACTTTTTCACCCCTCCACTTT
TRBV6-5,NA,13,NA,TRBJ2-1,CASWQASYNEQFF,TGTGCCAGCTGGCAGGCCTCCTACAATGAGCAGTTCTTC
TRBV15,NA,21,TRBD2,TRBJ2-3,CATSSFTSPGLDFYSTDTQYF,TGTGCCACCAGCAGTTTTACCTCTCCGGGACTAGATTTTTATAGCACAGATACGCAGTATTTT
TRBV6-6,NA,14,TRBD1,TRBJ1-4,CASGSGGLGEKLFF,TGTGCCAGCGGCTCAGGGGGTCTAGGTGAAAAACTGTTTTTT
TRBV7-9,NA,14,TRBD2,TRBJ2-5,CASSQGLAVETQYF,TGTGCCAGCAGCCAGGGACTAGCGGTCGAGACCCAGTACTTC
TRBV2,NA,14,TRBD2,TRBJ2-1,CASTLRGGGNEQFF,TGTGCCAGCACCCTCCGGGGGGGAGGGAATGAGCAGTTCTTC
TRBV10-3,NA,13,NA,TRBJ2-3,CAIRNREGGTQYF,TGTGCCATCAGAAATAGAGAAGGGGGTACGCAGTATTTT
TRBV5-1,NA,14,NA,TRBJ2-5,CASSLGVRQETQYF,TGCGCCAGCAGCCTCGGGGTTCGGCAAGAGACCCAGTACTTC
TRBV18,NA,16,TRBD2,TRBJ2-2,CASSPSGTSATGELFF,TGTGCCAGCTCACCAAGCGGGACTAGTGCGACCGGGGAGCTGTTTTTT